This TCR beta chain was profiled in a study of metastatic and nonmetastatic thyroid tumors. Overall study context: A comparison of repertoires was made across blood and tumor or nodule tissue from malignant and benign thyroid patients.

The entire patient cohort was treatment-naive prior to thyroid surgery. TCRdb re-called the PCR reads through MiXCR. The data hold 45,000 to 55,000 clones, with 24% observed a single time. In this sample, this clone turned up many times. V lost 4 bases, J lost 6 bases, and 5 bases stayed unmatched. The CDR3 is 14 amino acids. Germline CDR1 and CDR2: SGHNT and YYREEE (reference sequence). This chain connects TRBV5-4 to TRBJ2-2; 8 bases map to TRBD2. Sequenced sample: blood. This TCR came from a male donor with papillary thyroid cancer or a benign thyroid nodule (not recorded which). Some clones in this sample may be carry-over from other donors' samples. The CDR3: CASSAGLDAGELFF. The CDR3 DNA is TGTGCCAGCAGCGCGGGACTAGACGCCGGGGAGCTGTTTTTT.